This is a list of T cell receptor beta chains from one sample in a study of breast tumors, draining lymph nodes, adjacent tissues. TCRdb itself ran the multiplex PCR reads through MiXCR, one entry per CDR3 protein. This table holds around 130,000 distinct CDR3 sequences, over 20% found once. Sequenced material: axillary lymph node tissue. The receptors were sampled from a female donor with breast cancer. Some clones in this sample may be carry-over from other donors' samples. The CDR3 runs from the conserved cysteine through the conserved F or W. The D gene is left open where the match is weak. The size field is filled for only some rows; it gives once, few, many or a size class.

cdr3_aa cdr3_nt j_call v_call cdr3_length d_call clone_size
CASSTGGGGDTQYF TGTGCCAGCAGTACTGGGGGGGGCGGCGATACGCAGTATTTT TRBJ2-3 TRBV5-4 14 . many
CASQGQGATGELFF TGCGCCAGCCAAGGACAGGGGGCAACGGGGGAGCTGTTTTTT TRBJ2-2 TRBV5-1 14 TRBD1 many
CASSLDNSGTGSPLHF TGTGCCAGCAGCTTAGACAACAGCGGGACCGGTTCACCCCTCCACTTT TRBJ1-6 TRBV7-6 16 . many
CAIRSTTSGADEGEQYF TGTGCCATCAGGTCAACTACTAGCGGCGCAGATGAGGGCGAGCAGTACTTC TRBJ2-7 TRBV10-3 17 TRBD2 many
CASKKAGVGYTF TGTGCCAGCAAGAAGGCCGGCGTTGGCTACACCTTC TRBJ1-2 TRBV28 12 . once
CASSPSGGTDEQFF TGTGCCAGCAGCCCCTCGGGTGGAACGGATGAGCAGTTCTTC TRBJ2-1 TRBV7-2 14 . many
CASSFGTSSYNEQFF TGTGCCAGCAGCTTTGGGACTTCATCCTACAATGAGCAGTTCTTC TRBJ2-1 TRBV5-4 15 . many
CASSFPGETEAFF TGCGCCAGCAGCTTCCCGGGAGAAACTGAAGCTTTCTTT TRBJ1-1 TRBV5-1 13 . .
CASRGRARRETQYF TGTGCCAGCCGCGGGAGGGCCAGGAGAGAGACCCAGTACTTC TRBJ2-5 TRBV6-6 14 TRBD2 many
CAWSPLGGLADNEQFF TGTGCCTGGTCCCCTTTGGGGGGACTAGCGGACAATGAGCAGTTCTTC TRBJ2-1 TRBV30 16 TRBD2 many
CASSLAVWGEKLFF TGCGCCAGCAGCTTGGCAGTCTGGGGGGAAAAACTGTTTTTT TRBJ1-4 TRBV5-1 14 . many
CASSSGAGYGYTF TGTGCCAGCAGTTCGGGGGCAGGATATGGCTACACCTTC TRBJ1-2 TRBV6-1 13 . many
CASSLDDNYGYTF TGTGCCAGCAGCTTGGACGATAACTATGGCTACACCTTC TRBJ1-2 TRBV28 13 . .
CASSVGPDSYEQYF TGTGCCAGCAGCGTAGGTCCAGACTCCTACGAGCAGTACTTC TRBJ2-7 TRBV9 14 . many
CASSPKEAEETQYF TGCGCCAGCAGCCCAAAGGAGGCAGAAGAGACCCAGTACTTC TRBJ2-5 TRBV5-1 14 . many
CASRGAGTSKQYF TGTGCCAGCCGGGGGGCCGGCACTTCCAAGCAGTACTTC TRBJ2-7 TRBV25-1 13 . few
CASSELPGAGSRGYTF TGTGCCAGCAGTGAACTACCAGGGGCCGGGTCGCGTGGCTACACCTTC TRBJ1-2 TRBV2 16 . many
CSARGQAYEQYF TGCAGTGCTAGAGGACAGGCCTACGAGCAGTACTTC TRBJ2-7 TRBV20-1 12 . many
CASSLDLGGRITEAFF TGTGCCAGCAGTTTAGATCTGGGGGGGCGTATCACTGAAGCTTTCTTT TRBJ1-1 TRBV27 16 . .
CASSDLGLEQYF TGTGCCAGCAGTGATTTGGGCCTCGAGCAGTACTTC TRBJ2-7 TRBV2 12 . many
CASSEFPNQPQHF TGTGCCAGCAGCGAGTTTCCAAATCAGCCCCAGCATTTT TRBJ1-5 TRBV9 13 . many
CASSLTTAWREQFF TGTGCCAGCAGCCTAACTACCGCCTGGCGCGAGCAGTTCTTC TRBJ2-1 TRBV14 14 . many
CAISERGDSEAFF TGTGCCATCAGTGAGCGTGGGGACTCTGAAGCTTTCTTT TRBJ1-1 TRBV10-3 13 . .
CAISDWETQYF TGTGCCATCAGTGACTGGGAGACCCAGTACTTC TRBJ2-5 TRBV10-3 11 . many
CAITGHDTEAFF TGTGCCATCACAGGACATGACACTGAAGCTTTCTTT TRBJ1-1 TRBV10-3 12 . few
CASSWITGTSNTGELFF TGTGCCAGCAGTTGGATAACCGGGACATCGAACACCGGGGAGCTGTTTTTT TRBJ2-2 TRBV27 17 . once
CASSSQGLGNQPQHF TGTGCCAGCAGTTCACAGGGTCTTGGCAATCAGCCCCAGCATTTT TRBJ1-5 TRBV12-3/TRBV12-4 15 . many
CASSLRRLQETQYF TGTGCCAGCAGCTTACGTCGACTTCAAGAGACCCAGTACTTC TRBJ2-5 TRBV7-2 14 . many
CASSTSGTNYGYTF TGTGCCAGCAGCACATCCGGGACAAACTATGGCTACACCTTC TRBJ1-2 TRBV5-4 14 . few
CASSLALADGYTF TGTGCCAGCAGCTTAGCTCTAGCTGACGGCTACACCTTC TRBJ1-2 TRBV7-9 13 . .
CASSYSWREHGYTF TGTGCCAGCAGTTACTCATGGAGGGAACATGGCTACACCTTC TRBJ1-2 TRBV6-5 14 . many
CASSELAGDDDEQYF TGCGCCAGCAGTGAACTAGCGGGAGATGACGACGAGCAGTACTTC TRBJ2-7 TRBV10-2 15 TRBD2 many
CSVVVLVNTEAFF TGCAGCGTTGTGGTATTAGTGAACACTGAAGCTTTCTTT TRBJ1-1 TRBV29-1 13 . .
CSATLPGQGAYGYTF TGCAGTGCTACCCTTCCGGGACAGGGTGCCTATGGCTACACCTTC TRBJ1-2 TRBV20-1 15 TRBD1 many
CASSQGWGPSYGYTF TGTGCCAGCAGCCAAGGATGGGGGCCCTCCTATGGCTACACCTTC TRBJ1-2 TRBV3-1 15 . many
CATSDGSYNEQFF TGTGCCACCAGTGATGGGTCCTACAATGAGCAGTTCTTC TRBJ2-1 TRBV24-1 13 . many
CASSQAPGTGGSYEQYF TGTGCCAGCAGCCAAGCCCCGGGGACAGGGGGCTCGTACGAGCAGTACTTC TRBJ2-7 TRBV3-1 17 TRBD1 .
CASSRNLGLANTGELFF TGTGCCAGCAGCCGAAATCTCGGACTGGCGAACACCGGGGAGCTGTTTTTT TRBJ2-2 TRBV4-2 17 . many
CSAQTGLAGGFRTDTQYF TGCAGTGCCCAAACGGGACTAGCGGGAGGGTTTCGCACAGATACGCAGTATTTT TRBJ2-3 TRBV20-1 18 TRBD2 many
CASSFSGGELFF TGTGCCAGCAGCTTCTCCGGCGGGGAGCTGTTTTTT TRBJ2-2 TRBV7-9 12 . many
CASSLSEEGFHEQFF TGTGCCAGCAGCTTATCGGAGGAGGGATTCCATGAGCAGTTCTTC TRBJ2-1 TRBV11-2 15 . many
CAWSVLYWSSYNSPLHF TGTGCCTGGAGTGTTTTGTACTGGAGCTCCTATAATTCACCCCTCCACTTT TRBJ1-6 TRBV30 17 . many
CASSQGPLEVAGFTQYF TGCGCCAGCAGCCAAGGGCCTCTCGAGGTAGCAGGGTTTACGCAGTATTTT TRBJ2-3 TRBV4-1 17 . many
CSVRLAGVGTQYF TGCAGCGTCCGACTAGCGGGAGTAGGAACCCAGTACTTC TRBJ2-5 TRBV29-1 13 TRBD2 many
CASSPGAGPVGETQYF TGTGCCAGCAGTCCGGGGGCGGGCCCCGTGGGAGAGACCCAGTACTTC TRBJ2-5 TRBV12-3/TRBV12-4 16 . many
CASSLVGPILAGGVGVQFF TGTGCCAGCAGCTTGGTGGGACCCATACTAGCGGGAGGAGTCGGTGTGCAGTTCTTC TRBJ2-1 TRBV5-4 19 TRBD2 .
CASSLTSGYEKLFF TGTGCCAGCAGCTTAACCTCAGGTTACGAAAAACTGTTTTTT TRBJ1-4 TRBV7-9 14 . many
CASSAGGGDSPLHF TGCGCCAGCAGTGCGGGGGGAGGGGATTCACCCCTCCACTTT TRBJ1-6 TRBV10-2 14 . many
CASSPMAASSTDTQYF TGTGCCAGCTCACCAATGGCGGCTTCTAGCACAGATACGCAGTATTTT TRBJ2-3 TRBV18 16 . few
CSARDLAGNRGPFF TGCAGTGCTAGAGATCTGGCGGGGAACCGAGGGCCGTTCTTC TRBJ2-1 TRBV20-1 14 . .
CAIKGADTGELFF TGTGCCATCAAGGGAGCTGATACCGGAGAGCTGTTTTTT TRBJ2-2 TRBV10-3 13 . .
CSAWGTGTSTDTQYF TGCAGCGCTTGGGGGACAGGAACTAGCACAGATACGCAGTATTTT TRBJ2-3 TRBV29-1 15 TRBD1 many
CASRKTGVDNSPLHF TGCGCCAGCAGAAAAACAGGGGTTGATAATTCACCCCTCCACTTT TRBJ1-6 TRBV5-1 15 TRBD1 many